The 24 T cell receptor beta chains in this list originate from one sample, sequenced in a study of OX40 agonist ivuxolimab in advanced cancers. Sequencing was performed with immunoSEQ multiplex PCR; in TCRdb, only in-frame clones are kept and a portion is missing. The table has 55,000 to 65,000 clones, 70% to 90% seen once. The sample in question was CD4+ or CD8+ T cells sorted from blood, obtained in a trial of the OX40 agonist ivuxolimab. These receptors all come from an adult with an advanced solid tumor such as melanoma, head and neck, liver or kidney cancer.

V gene TRBV29-1 combines with J gene TRBJ1-3, with 8 bases matching TRBD1. Germline CDR1 and CDR2: SQVTM and ANQGSEA. The CDR3 sequence is 15 residues long. CDR3 sequence (DNA): TGCAACGCTCGCCGGGACAGGTCCTCTGGAAACACCATATATTTT. It translates to CNARRDRSSGNTIYF. Using reference TRBV29-1 and TRBJ1-3 for the parts outside the CDR3, the full variable domain is SAVISQKPSRDICQRGTSLTIQCQVDSQVTMMFWYRQQPGQSLTLIATANQGSEATYESGFVIDKFPISRPNLTFSTLTVSNMSPEDSSIYLCNARRDRSSGNTIYFGEGSWLTVV.

The chain is built from TRBV5-1 and TRBJ2-1, with TRBD2 as a possible D gene (5 bases). The CDR3 spans 15 residues. Germline V CDR1 and CDR2: SGHRS, YFSETQ. With 3 bases removed from V and 5 bases from J, the gap between germline ends came to 15 bases. CDR3 loop: CASSSGWQSNNEQFF. The CDR3 DNA follows: TGCGCCAGCAGCTCGGGGTGGCAGTCTAACAATGAGCAGTTCTTC.

Here the CDR3 reads CAWKPIMHGYTF. The CDR3 nucleotides read TGTGCCTGGAAACCGATCATGCATGGCTACACCTTC. This sequence joins TRBV30 and TRBJ1-2; no clear D gene. Looked up from germline, CDR1 is GTSNPN and CDR2 is SVGIG (reference sequence). This CDR3 comprises 12 residues. Trimming cost V 4 bases and J 6 bases, with 12 bases left between them.

V is TRBV5-6 and J is TRBJ2-2, with a tentative D call TRBD2 (6 bases). CDR3 size: 14 residues. Trimming took off 3 bases at V and 4 bases at J, with 10 bases between the two ends. Germline V gene sequence: CDR1 SGHDT, CDR2 YYEEEE. The CDR3, as DNA: TGTGCCAGCAGCTGGATGGGGGGCACCGGGGAGCTGTTTTTT. It codes for CASSWMGGTGELFF.

As DNA, the CDR3 is TGTGCCAGCAGCCTCGCCGGGACAGGGCCCAACGAGCAGTACTTC. Translating it yields CASSLAGTGPNEQYF. The V call is TRBV7-2, the J call TRBJ2-7; the match to TRBD1 covers 9 bases. V lost 5 bases, J lost 5 bases, and 10 bases stayed unmatched. This CDR3 has 15 residues. Germline CDR1 reads SGHTA; CDR2 reads FQGNSA.

The genes are TRBV5-1 and TRBJ2-6; TRBD1 or TRBD2 may be the D gene (5 bases each). Germline CDR1 is SGHRS and CDR2 is YFSETQ. V shed 4 bases and J shed 1 base, with 12 bases lying between them. The CDR3 contains 16 residues. The CDR3 sequence: CASSGTRVSGANVLTF. CDR3 nucleotides: TGCGCCAGCAGCGGGACCAGGGTGTCTGGGGCCAACGTCCTGACTTTC. Variable domain in full (rest from reference TRBV5-1 and TRBJ2-6): KAGVTQTPRYLIKTRGQQVTLSCSPISGHRSVSWYQQTPGQGLQFLFEYFSETQRNKGNFPGRFSGRQFSNSRSEMNVSTLELGDSALYLCASSGTRVSGANVLTFGAGSRLTVL.

The V call is TRBV7-9, the J call TRBJ2-1; 10 positions match TRBD1. After removal of 5 bases from V and 3 bases from J, the junction contained 7 bases not matched to a gene. The CDR3 has 16 amino acids. Germline CDR1 is SEHNR and CDR2 is FQNEAQ (reference sequence). This chain's CDR3 is CASSNTGTGVYNEQFF. In DNA, the CDR3 is TGTGCCAGCAGCAACACCGGGACAGGGGTCTACAATGAGCAGTTCTTC.

J is TRBJ1-6 and V is TRBV5-1; 9 bases align to TRBD1. V lost 3 bases to trimming and J lost 7 bases; unmatched junction nucleotides: 11. The CDR3 has 17 amino acids. The germline V gene encodes CDR1 SGHRS and CDR2 YFSETQ. The CDR3 protein is CASSSGTGTTFNSPLHF. CDR3 nucleotides: TGCGCCAGCAGCTCCGGGACAGGGACTACTTTCAATTCACCCCTCCACTTT.

The V and J genes are TRBV6-5 and TRBJ1-3, with a tentative D call TRBD1 (5 bases). V was cut by 4 bases and J by 0 bases, with 10 bases left in between. The CDR3 totals 15 residues. Germline V lookup: CDR1 MNHEY, CDR2 SVGAGI. CDR3 DNA: TGTGCCAGCAGTTCGGGACGGCTCTCTGGAAACACCATATATTTT. Translation: CASSSGRLSGNTIYF.

V is TRBV9 and J is TRBJ2-7, with TRBD2 identical over 8 bases. CDR3 length: 16 amino acids. Unmatched junction bases numbered 11, after V lost 3 bases and J lost 3 bases. Germline-derived CDR1 and CDR2 are SGDLS and YYNGEE. CDR3 region: CASSAWDAGGLYEQYF. CDR3 DNA sequence: TGTGCCAGCAGCGCCTGGGACGCGGGGGGACTCTACGAGCAGTACTTC.

The V and J genes are TRBV2 and TRBJ2-6, with no clear D. The CDR3 is 15 amino acids. Germline V gives CDR1 SNHLY, CDR2 FYNNEI. V was cut by 3 bases and J by 0 bases, with 6 bases left in between. CDR3 DNA sequence: TGTGCCAGCAGTGACTGGGACTCTGGGGCCAACGTCCTGACTTTC. This sequence encodes CASSDWDSGANVLTF.

As DNA, the CDR3 is TGCGCCAGCAGGGTCCCCGGGACAGGGGTCTATGAGCAGTTCTTC. It is translated as CASRVPGTGVYEQFF. The chain is built from TRBV4-1 and TRBJ2-1; 10 bases line up with TRBD1. CDR3 size: 15 residues. V dropped 6 bases and J dropped 8; count of bases not matched to a gene: 10. Per the germline V gene, CDR1 is MGHRA and CDR2 is YSYEKL.

The rearrangement links TRBV6-1 to TRBJ2-7; D gene unclear. The germline V gene has CDR1 MNHNS and CDR2 SASEGT. The CDR3 contains 13 residues. V lost 4 bases and J lost 2, with 9 bases in between. CDR3 in DNA: TGTGCCAGCAGTGTCAACAGAGCCTACGAGCAGTACTTC. Amino acids: CASSVNRAYEQYF.

This clone was seen only once. The genes are TRBV5-4 and TRBJ2-2, with D possibly matching TRBD2 (5 bases). The V gene lost 2 bases and the J gene lost 2 bases, with 10 bases spanning the gap. The CDR3 is made up of 15 amino acids. CDR1 is SGHNT, CDR2 YYREEE, per germline (reference sequence). The CDR3 sequence: CASSFRLQNTGELFF. Here the CDR3 DNA reads TGTGCCAGCAGCTTTAGACTACAAAACACCGGGGAGCTGTTTTTT.

This clone was found once. This chain links TRBV18 with TRBJ1-3; D is unclear. This CDR3 comprises 13 residues. V was shortened by 3 bases and J by 1 base, with 4 bases between the two germline ends. Germline loops: CDR1 KGHSH, CDR2 LQKENI. The CDR3 region is CASSPVSGNTIYF. In nucleotides, the CDR3 is TGTGCCAGCTCACCCGTGTCTGGAAACACCATATATTTT.

This clone was seen once. This rearrangement joins TRBV6-5 to TRBJ2-3; 7 bases align to TRBD1. The junction had 9 bases not matched to a gene; V was cut back by 6 bases and J by 3 bases. Germline V gene data show CDR1 as MNHEY and CDR2 as SVGAGI. The CDR3 spans 15 residues. The DNA for the CDR3 is TGTGCCAGCAGGGGACGAAGGGGGCAGACAGATACGCAGTATTTT. Amino acids: CASRGRRGQTDTQYF.

The J gene is TRBJ2-7, the V gene TRBV6-5, with D perhaps TRBD1 (6 bases). Trimming took 5 bases from V and 6 from J, leaving 14 bases between them. Germline V lookup: CDR1 MNHEY, CDR2 SVGAGI. The CDR3 spans 13 residues. The CDR3 reads CASSQNRVGEQYF. CDR3 nucleotides: TGTGCCAGCAGTCAAAACAGGGTGGGCGAGCAGTACTTC.

The chain couples TRBV27 to TRBJ1-6; 9 bases fit TRBD1. The CDR3 has 13 residues. Unmatched junction bases numbered 5, after V lost 6 bases and J lost 11 bases. Germline-derived CDR1 and CDR2 are MNHEY and SMNVEV (reference sequence). This CDR3 reads CASSGTGLTPLHF. The CDR3 DNA reads TGTGCCAGCAGCGGGACAGGGCTGACACCCCTCCACTTT.

The chain recombines TRBV15 with TRBJ2-6, with 7 bases aligning to TRBD1. The CDR3 has 22 residues. Germline V gene sequence: CDR1 LNHNV, CDR2 YYDKDF (reference sequence). With 0 bases clipped from V and 0 bases from J, the junction kept 17 bases outside the gene matches. The CDR3 loop is CATSRDPFRDSFTPSGANVLTF. Written as DNA, the CDR3 is TGTGCCACCAGCAGAGATCCCTTCCGGGACAGCTTTACTCCCTCTGGGGCCAACGTCCTGACTTTC.

The chain recombines TRBV14 with TRBJ2-3; a possible D gene is TRBD2 (6 bases). The V end was cut by 1 base, the J end by 3 bases, with 8 bases between. Germline V gene sequence: CDR1 SGHDN, CDR2 FVKESK. There are 14 residues in the CDR3. In nucleotides, the CDR3 is TGTGCCAGCAGCCAAGTGCGGGGTACAGATACGCAGTATTTT. It yields the protein CASSQVRGTDTQYF.

The chain employs TRBV5-1 and TRBJ2-1; possibly TRBD1 or TRBD2 for D (6 bases each). The CDR3 consists of 15 residues. CDR1 SGHRS and CDR2 YFSETQ come from the germline V gene. V shed 0 bases and J shed 9 bases, with 16 bases lying between them. CDR3 DNA sequence: TGCGCCAGCAGCTTGGGGGACTCCGGGGGCTCTGAGCAGTTCTTC. This translates into CASSLGDSGGSEQFF.

The chain carries TRBV5-1 and TRBJ2-7; D tentatively fits TRBD1 or TRBD2 (5 bases each). Germline-derived CDR1 and CDR2 are SGHRS and YFSETQ. The CDR3 consists of 13 residues. The ends were cut back, 3 bases at V and 7 bases at J, with 14 bases in the middle. Written as DNA, the CDR3 is TGCGCCAGCAGCTCCGGGGACGGGCGGGAGCAGTACTTC. Its protein is CASSSGDGREQYF.

This chain links TRBV5-5 with TRBJ1-2, with 8 bases aligning to TRBD1. V trimming: 2 bases; J trimming: 0 bases; junction bases outside the gene matches: 3. The CDR3 length is 15 residues. Per the germline V gene, CDR1 is SGHKS and CDR2 is YYEKEE (reference sequence). The CDR3 loop is CASSFGTGPNYGYTF. CDR3 in DNA: TGTGCCAGCAGCTTTGGGACAGGACCTAACTATGGCTACACCTTC.

The chain has TRBV6-1 and TRBJ2-1, with D maybe TRBD2 (5 bases). The CDR3 is 14 residues long. Looked up from germline, CDR1 is MNHNS and CDR2 is SASEGT. V shed 10 bases and J shed 0 bases, with 13 bases lying between them. CDR3 residues: CATGKGPSYNEQFF. In DNA form, the CDR3 reads TGTGCCACCGGGAAAGGTCCCTCCTACAATGAGCAGTTCTTC.